This passage covers 2 T cell receptor beta chains from one sample sequenced in a study of CD8 T cells in ankylosing spondylitis. TCRdb reprocessed the 5' RACE reads with MiXCR, giving one entry per CDR3 protein. The sample lists more than 150,000 distinct CDR3 sequences; 18% were seen once. The sequenced sample was blood, either unsorted or a sorted T cell fraction (not recorded which). Every receptor here comes from a male donor aged 5 to 29 with ankylosing spondylitis or in good health (not recorded which).

The chain joins TRBV20-1 to TRBJ2-7; the match to TRBD2 covers 13 bases. J lost 4 bases, V lost 5 bases, and 2 bases had no gene match. This CDR3 comprises 13 residues. Per germline, CDR1 DFQATT and CDR2 SNEGSKA (reference sequence). CDR3 nucleotides: TGCAGTGCTCGGACTAGCGGGAGTTACGAGCAGTACGTC. Its translation: CSARTSGSYEQYV.

The rearrangement links TRBV20-1 to TRBJ1-2, with 8 bases matching TRBD1. Trimming took 5 bases from V and 4 from J; bases not matched to a gene: 9. Germline V gene lookup returns CDR1 DFQATT and CDR2 SNEGSKA (reference sequence). There are 14 residues in the CDR3. As DNA, the CDR3 is TGCAGTGCTGAAACCGGGACAGGAACCTATGGCTACACCTTC. Its translation: CSAETGTGTYGYTF.